These 23 T cell receptor beta chains were all obtained from the same sample, sequenced in a study of identical twins. One entry per CDR3 protein, called by TCRdb with MiXCR from the 5' RACE reads. This table has some 600,000 distinct CDR3 sequences, 7% to 7.5% appearing once. These records were also assigned to another study, of yellow fever vaccine responses in identical twins.

Sequencing was performed on PBMCs. Source of these receptors: a young woman in good health.

The chain carries TRBV5-1 and TRBJ2-1, with TRBD2 identical over 9 bases. This CDR3 contains 16 residues. Germline V CDR1 and CDR2: SGHRS, YFSETQ. With 1 base clipped from V and 6 bases from J, the junction kept 8 bases outside the gene matches. In DNA, the CDR3 is TGCGCCAGCAGCTTGCCCGCGGGAGGGTCTGGCAATGAGCAGTTCTTC. As protein: CASSLPAGGSGNEQFF.

This clonotype was seen a handful of times. The V gene is TRBV18, the J gene TRBJ2-2; 8 bases map to TRBD1. Per the germline V gene, CDR1 is KGHSH and CDR2 is LQKENI. The CDR3 covers 15 residues. The J segment lost 3 bases and the V segment lost 3 bases, leaving 3 bases of the junction unmatched. In nucleotides, the CDR3 is TGTGCCAGCTCACCGGACAGGGAGTACACCGGGGAGCTGTTTTTT. This gives the protein CASSPDREYTGELFF.

This chain connects TRBV3-1 to TRBJ2-7; 11 nucleotides agree with TRBD2. The germline gives CDR1 LGHDT, CDR2 YNNKEL (reference sequence). The V gene end was trimmed by 2 bases and the J gene end by 5 bases; junction bases not matched to a gene: 5. The CDR3 sequence is 15 residues long. CDR3: CASSQTSGSSNEQYF. For the CDR3, the DNA is TGTGCCAGCAGCCAAACTAGCGGGAGTTCCAACGAGCAGTACTTC.

This clonotype was detected ten times or more. This chain links TRBV5-1 with TRBJ1-1; 7 nucleotides line up with TRBD1. Germline V CDR1 and CDR2: SGHRS, YFSETQ. CDR3 length: 18 amino acids. With 6 bases clipped from V and 1 base from J, the junction kept 18 bases outside the gene matches. For the CDR3, the DNA is TGCGCCAGCACCGGCCCTGCCTTGCACAGGGGACCGAACACTGAAGCTTTCTTT. Translation: CASTGPALHRGPNTEAFF.

The table lists this clonotype with a few counts. J is TRBJ2-7 and V is TRBV6-5, with a possible D match to TRBD1 (6 bases). The CDR3 spans 13 residues. Trimming shortened V by 0 bases and J by 6 bases, and 9 bases separated the two germline ends. Germline V lookup: CDR1 MNHEY, CDR2 SVGAGI. CDR3 region: CASSYSTGSEQYV. The CDR3 coding sequence is TGTGCCAGCAGTTACTCTACAGGGTCCGAGCAGTACGTC.

The chain has TRBV18 and TRBJ2-3, with D uncertain. Trimming pared 4 bases from V and 11 bases from J, leaving 13 bases between. In germline, CDR1 is KGHSH, CDR2 LQKENI. The CDR3 covers 12 residues. The CDR3 DNA reads as TGTGCCAGCTCACAAAAACTTATTGAGCAGTATTTT. Its protein is CASSQKLIEQYF.

This clonotype was counted at least ten times. The J gene is TRBJ2-7, the V gene TRBV4-1; D is ambiguous. Between the trimmed V and J ends, which lost 1 base and 4 bases, there was a span of 11 bases. Germline V gives CDR1 MGHRA, CDR2 YSYEKL. The CDR3 runs to 14 residues. CDR3 DNA: TGCGCCAGCAGCCAAGGAAGAAACAATTACGAGCAGTACTTC. The encoded protein is CASSQGRNNYEQYF.

The V gene is TRBV18, the J gene TRBJ2-7, with 12 positions matching TRBD2. V trimming: 6 bases; J trimming: 2 bases; junction bases outside the gene matches: 5. The germline V gene encodes CDR1 KGHSH and CDR2 LQKENI. This CDR3 contains 15 residues. The CDR3 is CASSPTSGSAYEQYF. In DNA form, the CDR3 reads TGTGCCAGCTCTCCGACTAGCGGGAGCGCCTACGAGCAGTACTTC.

This clonotype was seen at least ten times. V and J are TRBV9 and TRBJ2-1; TRBD1 is a possible D gene (5 bases). CDR3 length: 15 residues. Trimming took off 4 bases at V and 7 bases at J, with 18 bases between the two ends. CDR1 and CDR2 (germline): SGDLS, YYNGEE. CDR3 in amino acids: CASSPPGWGTNEQFF. In DNA, the CDR3 is TGTGCCAGCAGCCCACCCGGTTGGGGCACGAATGAGCAGTTCTTC.

The chain links TRBV12-3 or TRBV12-4 to TRBJ1-1; the D gene is possibly TRBD1 (5 bases). With 5 bases removed from V and 1 base from J, the gap between germline ends came to 11 bases. CDR3 length equals 14 residues. DNA of the CDR3: TGTGCCAGCAGTGTGGGACTCTGGAACACTGAAGCTTTCTTT. Residues: CASSVGLWNTEAFF.

The chain uses TRBV12-3 or TRBV12-4 and TRBJ1-4; D gene unclear. The V end lost 3 bases, the J end lost 7 bases, and 6 bases lay between the germline ends. The CDR3 runs 12 residues. The CDR3 sequence: CASSFDSEKLFF. CDR3 bases: TGTGCCAGCAGTTTTGATTCTGAAAAACTGTTTTTT.

This clonotype was observed a handful of times. The chain employs TRBV29-1 and TRBJ2-2; no firm D call. The germline gives CDR1 SQVTM, CDR2 ANQGSEA. With 7 bases removed from V and 5 bases from J, the gap between germline ends came to 14 bases. The CDR3 is 13 amino acids. The DNA of the CDR3 is TGCAGCGCTTCGGAACTTGAGACCGGGGAGCTGTTTTTT. Its translation: CSASELETGELFF.

This clonotype was recorded many times. V is TRBV20-1 and J is TRBJ2-1; D gene ambiguous. Per germline, CDR1 DFQATT and CDR2 SNEGSKA (reference sequence). CDR3 length: 13 amino acids. Trimming stripped 5 bases from V and 0 bases from J, with 8 bases between. Here the CDR3 reads CSAPPVSYNEQFF. The DNA for the CDR3 is TGCAGTGCTCCCCCGGTCTCCTACAATGAGCAGTTCTTC.

This clonotype was seen repeatedly, ten times or more. The chain couples TRBV20-1 to TRBJ1-5; D is ambiguous. CDR1 is DFQATT, CDR2 SNEGSKA, per germline (reference sequence). The CDR3 loop spans 14 amino acids. V was shortened by 6 bases and J by 0 bases, with 12 bases between the two germline ends. The CDR3 region is CSAGSTYSNQPQHF. CDR3 DNA sequence: TGCAGTGCAGGTTCGACTTATAGCAATCAGCCCCAGCATTTT.

This chain joins TRBV10-1 and TRBJ2-1; 10 nucleotides agree with TRBD1. The ends lost 6 bases at V and 8 bases at J; junction bases unmatched: 10. The CDR3 has 15 amino acids. Germline CDR1 reads WNHNN; CDR2 reads SYGVQD (reference sequence). CDR3 protein: CASSPSGTGADEQFF. Here the CDR3 DNA reads TGCGCCAGCAGCCCGTCGGGGACAGGGGCCGATGAGCAGTTCTTC.

There are many counts of this clonotype. This chain links TRBV28 with TRBJ1-2; no clear D gene. Germline V gene sequence: CDR1 MDHEN, CDR2 SYDVKM. The CDR3 runs to 16 residues. V lost 5 bases and J 4 bases, leaving 20 bases between the germline ends. The CDR3 here is CASSPGLSGGSYGYTF. In DNA form, the CDR3 reads TGTGCCAGCAGTCCGGGGTTATCAGGTGGAAGCTATGGCTACACCTTC.

This clonotype has just a few counts. V gene TRBV6-2 or TRBV6-3 combines with J gene TRBJ1-5; TRBD1 matches 8 bases. V lost 4 bases, J lost 2 bases, and 19 bases stayed unmatched. Per the germline V gene, CDR1 is MNHEY and CDR2 is SVGEGT. The CDR3 loop spans 20 amino acids. CDR3 DNA: TGTGCCAGCAGTTTACTCGGGTCGCCAGGGGGCGAGTGGGGCAATCAGCCCCAGCATTTT. Protein: CASSLLGSPGGEWGNQPQHF.

This clonotype was found many times. V gene TRBV5-4 combines with J gene TRBJ2-2; the D is unclear. CDR3 length: 12 residues. Trimming left V 1 base short and J 5 bases short, with 3 bases between. Germline lookup yields CDR1 SGHNT and CDR2 YYREEE (reference sequence). The CDR3 sequence is CASSLWTGELFF. CDR3 nucleotides: TGTGCCAGCAGCTTGTGGACCGGGGAGCTGTTTTTT.

The chain is built from TRBV5-6 and TRBJ1-2, with D tentatively TRBD1 (6 bases). This CDR3 region has 13 residues. V gave up 4 bases and J gave up 5 bases, with 12 bases separating them. The germline V gene encodes CDR1 SGHDT and CDR2 YYEEEE. CDR3 region: CASSMDSLYGYTF. The CDR3 DNA is TGTGCCAGCAGCATGGACAGTTTGTATGGCTACACCTTC.

This clonotype was observed a handful of times. This sequence joins TRBV10-2 and TRBJ2-7, with D possibly matching TRBD1 (5 bases). V lost 2 bases and J lost 2, with 10 bases in between. This CDR3 has 14 residues. Germline CDR1 reads WSHSY; CDR2 reads SAAADI. CDR3 residues: CASSEGQGTYEQYV. The CDR3 bases are TGCGCCAGCAGTGAGGGACAAGGCACCTACGAGCAGTACGTC.

The J gene is TRBJ2-7, the V gene TRBV6-1, with 7 bases lining up with TRBD1. The V gene end was trimmed by 3 bases and the J gene end by 6 bases; junction bases not matched to a gene: 5. Germline-derived CDR1 and CDR2 are MNHNS and SASEGT. The CDR3 is 13 amino acids. CDR3 in amino acids: CASSETGFGEQYV. The CDR3 DNA reads as TGTGCCAGCAGTGAGACAGGGTTCGGCGAGCAGTACGTC.

This rearrangement joins TRBV15 to TRBJ1-5, with a weak D call TRBD1 (5 bases). CDR1 LNHNV and CDR2 YYDKDF come from the germline V gene (reference sequence). The CDR3 totals 14 residues. With 4 bases removed from V and 2 bases from J, the gap between germline ends came to 9 bases. The CDR3 DNA follows: TGTGCCACCAGCATGTGGGGGGGCAATCAGCCCCAGCATTTT. Translation: CATSMWGGNQPQHF.

This clonotype was recorded at least ten times. The chain is built from TRBV12-3 or TRBV12-4 and TRBJ1-2; D possibly corresponds to TRBD1 (6 bases). CDR3 length equals 12 residues. V was pared by 7 bases and J by 4 bases, with 10 bases between. The CDR3 DNA reads TGTGCCAGCACCGAGGACAGCTATGGCTACACCTTC. It translates to CASTEDSYGYTF.